This T cell receptor (beta chain) was recovered during a study of blood T cell repertoires in COVID-19. Overall study: The cDNA or gDNA used as material had been derived from T cells, B-cell-depleted T cells, or PBMCs.

Original data processing: From reference gene primer amplification, estimates of nucleated cell counts were derived. The method was immunoSEQ multiplex PCR; TCRdb's version includes in-frame clones alone and lacks a portion of them. V, J and clone size were drawn from that table, and D and trimming were deduced from the DNA. The sample comprises fewer than 250,000 clones, roughly 90% of which are singletons, and roughly 0.78% rests with the top ten. This CDR3 region has 13 residues. Germline V gives CDR1 LGHDT, CDR2 YNNKEL (reference sequence). V lost 4 bases to trimming and J lost 5 bases, with 9 bases between them.

This receptor was taken from a woman aged 70-85 years with acute or convalescent COVID-19. Sequenced sample: peripheral blood. The chain links TRBV3-1 (or the pseudogene TRBV3-2) to TRBJ2-1; D ambiguous. CDR3 in DNA: TGTGCCAGCAGCCCCGGGTACCACAATGAGCAGTTCTTC. It encodes CASSPGYHNEQFF.